This TCR beta chain was captured by sequencing in a study of breast tumors, draining lymph nodes, adjacent tissues. Overall study results and limits: Tumors had less TCR diversity than lymph nodes, more than nontumor tissue.

In regard to this clonotype: What it recognizes is unknown. A clone one base away is much larger, so this may be a read error. The conserved phenylalanine or tryptophan is not found at the CDR3 terminus, so this likely reflects a read error.

After removal of 8 bases from V and 0 bases from J, the junction contained 3 bases not matched to a gene. CDR3 length: 13 amino acids. Looked up from germline, CDR1 is ENHRY and CDR2 is SYGVKD. TCRdb re-called the multiplex PCR reads through MiXCR, storing one row per CDR3 protein. This table holds tens of thousands of distinct CDR3 sequences, approximately 75% found once. The rearrangement joins TRBV10-3 to TRBJ1-1; TRBD1 aligns across 7 bases. This receptor was obtained from a female donor with breast cancer. Some clones in this sample may be carry-over from other donors' samples. Sequencing was done on a sample of tumor-adjacent breast tissue. In nucleotides, the CDR3 is TGTGCCATCCGGGACAGCATGAACACTGAAGCTTTCCTT. It codes for CAIRDSMNTEAFL.